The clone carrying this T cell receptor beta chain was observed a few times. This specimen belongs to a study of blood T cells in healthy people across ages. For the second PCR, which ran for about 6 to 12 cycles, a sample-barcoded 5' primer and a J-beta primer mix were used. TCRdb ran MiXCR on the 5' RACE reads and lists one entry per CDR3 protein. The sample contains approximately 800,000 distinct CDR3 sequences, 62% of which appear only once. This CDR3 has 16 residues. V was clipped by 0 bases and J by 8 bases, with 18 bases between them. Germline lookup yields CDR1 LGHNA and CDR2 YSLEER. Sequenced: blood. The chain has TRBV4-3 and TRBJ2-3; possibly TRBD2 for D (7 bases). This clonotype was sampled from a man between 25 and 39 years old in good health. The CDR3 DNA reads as TGCGCCAGCAGCCAAGAATTAGGCTTAGGGGGGGGTACGCAGTATTTT. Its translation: CASSQELGLGGGTQYF.